The 16 T cell receptor beta chains presented below share a single source sample, sequenced in a study of blood T cells in healthy people across ages. For the second PCR, which ran for roughly 6 to 12 cycles, a sample-barcoded 5' primer and a J-beta primer mix were used. TCRdb used MiXCR to reprocess the 5' RACE reads, holding one entry per CDR3 protein. The sample has about 1,000,000 distinct CDR3 sequences; around 45% are singletons. Sequencing input: blood. The receptors shown here come from an older woman in good health.

Comments on this clonotype: An end of the junction does not agree with germline; a read error may underlie this. This chain connects TRBV6-5 to TRBJ2-3; weak D call: TRBD1 (5 bases). Germline CDR1 reads MNHEY; CDR2 reads SVGAGI. The CDR3 is 14 amino acids. The CDR3 DNA is TGTGCCGGCAGTCCGACAGCTAGCACAGATACGCAGTATTTT. This encodes CAGSPTASTDTQYF.

Details on this clonotype: A read error may be the cause here, since a much bigger clone is one base away. The J gene is TRBJ2-4, the V gene TRBV7-2; 8 positions match TRBD2. This CDR3 has 19 amino acids. CDR1 SGHTA and CDR2 FQGNSA come from the germline V gene. V trimming: 5 bases; J trimming: 0 bases; junction bases outside the gene matches: 15. Here the CDR3 reads CASSPRRSGGGIAKNIQYF. The CDR3 DNA reads as TGTGCCAGCAGCCCCCGCAGGTCCGGCGGGGGGATAGCCAAAAACATTCAGTACTTC.

The gene calls are TRBV20-1 and TRBJ2-5, with D possibly TRBD1 on 6 matching bases. Germline V gene lookup returns CDR1 DFQATT and CDR2 SNEGSKA (reference sequence). V lost 5 bases and J lost 2, with 9 bases in between. The CDR3 extends over 12 amino acids. The CDR3 here is CSAPGEQETQYF. In DNA, the CDR3 is TGCAGTGCTCCAGGGGAGCAAGAGACCCAGTACTTC.

This clonotype was seen a few times. The chain uses TRBV5-6 and TRBJ1-1, with 7 bases lining up with TRBD1. The V segment lost 4 bases and the J segment 0 bases; nucleotides outside the gene matches: 3. The CDR3 sequence is 14 residues long. Germline CDR1 is SGHDT and CDR2 is YYEEEE. CDR3 DNA: TGTGCCAGCAGCGTCGACAGGGTGAACACTGAAGCTTTCTTT. This encodes CASSVDRVNTEAFF.

This chain joins TRBV5-1 and TRBJ2-1; D is perhaps TRBD2 (5 bases). The germline V gene has CDR1 SGHRS and CDR2 YFSETQ. V lost 5 bases, J lost 6 bases, and 21 bases lay in between. There are 16 residues in the CDR3. CDR3 nucleotides: TGCGCCAGCAGTTCCTCGAGGCTCGAGGGTTTCAATGAGCAGTTCTTC. Its protein is CASSSSRLEGFNEQFF.

This clonotype has only a few counts. The genes are TRBV7-9 and TRBJ2-5; D uncertain. The CDR3 contains 13 residues. Germline V CDR1 and CDR2: SEHNR, FQNEAQ (reference sequence). V gave up 2 bases and J gave up 5 bases, with 9 bases separating them. For the CDR3, the DNA is TGTGCCAGCAGCTTATACAGTCCGGAGACCCAGTACTTC. Encoded protein: CASSLYSPETQYF.

A note on this clonotype: The junction shows a germline mismatch at one end, possibly a read error. This chain links TRBV15 with TRBJ2-3; D is perhaps TRBD2 (6 bases). This CDR3 is 16 amino acids long. Germline values: CDR1 LNHNV, CDR2 YYDKDF (reference sequence). The DNA for the CDR3 is TGTGCCACCAGCAGAGATAGGGAGGCATCTTATTATACGCGGTATTTT. As protein: CATSRDREASYYTRYF.

This clonotype was found a few times. This sequence joins TRBV6-2 or TRBV6-3 and TRBJ2-1, with a tentative D call TRBD2 (5 bases). The CDR3 totals 15 residues. V was cut by 7 bases and J by 1 base, with 14 bases left in between. Germline V gene sequence: CDR1 MNHEY, CDR2 SVGEGT. The CDR3 DNA reads as TGTGCCAGCATTCGAGCGGAGCCTTCCTACAATGAGCAGTTCTTC. It encodes CASIRAEPSYNEQFF.

DNA of the CDR3: TGCAGCGTCCGGACAGGGGTCGGCTACACCTTC. This codes for CSVRTGVGYTF. This chain connects TRBV29-1 to TRBJ1-2; 9 bases match TRBD1. The CDR3 runs to 11 residues. Germline CDR1 reads SQVTM; CDR2 reads ANQGSEA. The junction had 4 bases not matched to a gene; V was cut back by 6 bases and J by 8 bases.

This clonotype has a handful of counts. V and J are TRBV3-1 and TRBJ2-6; D gene ambiguous. CDR1 and CDR2 (germline): LGHDT, YNNKEL (reference sequence). This CDR3 contains 19 residues. Trimming pared 1 base from V and 1 base from J, leaving 17 bases between. The CDR3 region is CASSQVIRVRQSGANVLTF. CDR3 DNA: TGTGCCAGCAGCCAAGTTATCCGAGTCCGGCAATCTGGGGCCAACGTCCTGACTTTC.

Only a few counts were recorded for this clonotype. The chain couples TRBV10-1 to TRBJ2-1; 7 bases are shared with TRBD1. Germline values: CDR1 WNHNN, CDR2 SYGVQD (reference sequence). J gave up 4 bases and V 3 bases, and 6 bases lay outside the gene matches. CDR3 length: 15 residues. The CDR3 nucleotides are TGCGCCAGCAGTGATGTCGGGACAGAGTACAATGAGCAGTTCTTC. Translating it yields CASSDVGTEYNEQFF.

V is TRBV6-1 and J is TRBJ2-7; 7 bases line up with TRBD2. The J segment lost 5 bases and the V segment lost 7 bases, leaving 17 bases of the junction unmatched. Germline values: CDR1 MNHNS, CDR2 SASEGT. The CDR3 length is 16 residues. The CDR3: CASTLTGGSPGNEQYF. DNA of the CDR3: TGTGCCAGCACCCTCACAGGCGGGAGCCCCGGAAACGAGCAGTACTTC.

The chain recombines TRBV15 with TRBJ2-5, with a possible D match to TRBD1 (6 bases). The J call may be in error: the DNA end matches TRBJ2-7 better. This CDR3 region has 15 residues. Germline V gives CDR1 LNHNV, CDR2 YYDKDF (reference sequence). The CDR3 nucleotides read TGTGCCACCAGCACTCACAGGGCTGTCCACTACGAGCAGTACTTC. Protein sequence: CATSTHRAVHYEQYF.

In this sample, this clonotype turned up a few times. V is TRBV5-1 and J is TRBJ1-6; no firm D call. Trimming took 0 bases from V and 7 from J, leaving 5 bases between them. The CDR3 has 13 amino acids. Germline assignment: CDR1 SGHRS and CDR2 YFSETQ. CDR3 coding DNA: TGCGCCAGCAGCTTGGGGGAGAATTCACCCCTCCACTTT. Translated, it gives CASSLGENSPLHF.

The chain carries TRBV6-5 and TRBJ2-1; tentative D call: TRBD2 (6 bases). Germline V gene lookup returns CDR1 MNHEY and CDR2 SVGAGI. This CDR3 comprises 15 residues. Trimming left V 0 bases short and J 1 base short, with 7 bases between. The CDR3 nucleotides read TGTGCCAGCAGTTACTCGGCGGGATCCTACAATGAGCAGTTCTTC. Protein product: CASSYSAGSYNEQFF.

The chain joins TRBV3-1 to TRBJ2-3; a weak D match, TRBD1 (6 bases). Germline values: CDR1 LGHDT, CDR2 YNNKEL (reference sequence). The CDR3 totals 15 residues. Trimming pared 4 bases from V and 4 bases from J, leaving 15 bases between. The CDR3 DNA follows: TGTGCCAGCAGCCTCCTGACAGGTACAGCAGATACGCAGTATTTT. This codes for CASSLLTGTADTQYF.